This TCR beta chain appears in the sequencing data of a study of cytomegalovirus exposure and HLA in healthy donors. Points from the study as a whole: The productive fraction for most TCR beta V segments was about 87% or about 30% in an earlier analysis.

As concerns this clone: Its antigen is as yet unknown.

Donors counted as nominally healthy when sampled, yet unrecorded immune exposures were likely. Amplification used 60 Vbeta primers and 13 Jbeta primers. Clones were sequenced by immunoSEQ multiplex PCR, and TCRdb holds only the in-frame ones, with some missing. The data contain some 120,000 clones, about four fifths of them singletons. Trimming removed 1 base from V and 4 bases from J, with 13 bases in between. The germline V gene encodes CDR1 MNHNS and CDR2 SASEGT. The CDR3 runs 16 residues. The receptor comes from a woman aged 18-30 years in good health and CMV-seronegative. This chain joins TRBV6-1 and TRBJ2-2; D possibly corresponds to TRBD2 (7 bases). Material: PBMCs. The CDR3 sequence is CASSEEGGAGTGELFF. The CDR3 DNA follows: TGTGCCAGCAGTGAAGAGGGGGGGGCAGGCACCGGGGAGCTGTTTTTT.